These 8 T cell receptor beta chains came from one sample sequenced in a study of metastatic and nonmetastatic thyroid tumors. Using MiXCR, TCRdb reanalyzed the PCR reads. The sample includes around 8,000 clones, around 28% of them seen just once. The entire patient cohort was treatment-naive prior to thyroid surgery. Source material: tumor tissue. These receptors were collected from a male donor with papillary thyroid cancer or a benign thyroid nodule (not recorded which). Some clones in this sample may be carry-over from other donors' samples.

The J gene is TRBJ1-1, the V gene TRBV5-1; TRBD1 matches 9 bases. The germline V gene has CDR1 SGHRS and CDR2 YFSETQ. The CDR3 totals 15 residues. Unmatched junction bases numbered 9, after V lost 4 bases and J lost 5 bases. CDR3 region: CASSPEQGARTEAFF. In nucleotides, the CDR3 is TGCGCCAGCAGCCCTGAACAGGGGGCGAGGACTGAAGCTTTCTTT.

By share of the sample, this clone is medium-sized (0.01 to 0.1%). CDR3 protein: CASSPGPTIDGYTF. The CDR3 DNA reads TGTGCCAGCAGTCCGGGACCCACGATCGATGGCTACACCTTC. V and J are TRBV27 and TRBJ1-2, with D possibly matching TRBD1 (5 bases). Germline V gene data show CDR1 as MNHEY and CDR2 as SMNVEV (reference sequence). The CDR3 has 14 residues. Trimming removed 5 bases from V and 6 bases from J, with 16 bases in between.

This clone was counted a few times. The genes are TRBV28 and TRBJ2-2; 8 bases map to TRBD2. Germline V gene sequence: CDR1 MDHEN, CDR2 SYDVKM. V lost 4 bases to trimming and J lost 7 bases; unmatched junction nucleotides: 5. CDR3 length: 14 amino acids. CDR3 nucleotides: TGTGCCAGCAGTTCCGGGAGGGCCCACGGGGAGCTGTTTTTT. Its protein is CASSSGRAHGELFF.

This clone appeared a few times. The chain employs TRBV27 and TRBJ2-1, with 9 bases identical to TRBD2. The CDR3 contains 18 residues. The germline gives CDR1 MNHEY, CDR2 SMNVEV (reference sequence). The V segment lost 3 bases and the J segment 4 bases; nucleotides outside the gene matches: 13. The CDR3 sequence: CASSLGTVFSGSYNEQFF. DNA for the CDR3: TGTGCCAGCAGTTTGGGGACAGTTTTTAGCGGGAGTTACAATGAGCAGTTCTTC.

This chain uses TRBV6-1 with TRBJ2-5; weak D call: TRBD2 (5 bases). Trimming removed 6 bases at V and 5 bases at J, with 19 bases between. This CDR3 has 15 amino acids. Per germline, CDR1 MNHNS and CDR2 SASEGT. The CDR3 DNA is TGTGCCAGCAGGAGAGGGTTGGGAAGGAGCGAGACCCAGTACTTC. Residues: CASRRGLGRSETQYF.

Written as DNA, the CDR3 is TGTGCCAGCAGCTTAACTACGGGACAGATAAAAAATGAGCAGTTCTTC. It is translated as CASSLTTGQIKNEQFF. J is TRBJ2-1 and V is TRBV12-3 or TRBV12-4; TRBD1 agrees at 7 bases. The V segment lost 6 bases and the J segment 7 bases; nucleotides outside the gene matches: 15. The CDR3 length is 16 residues.

With respect to this clone: Compared with germline, one end of the junction differs, possibly owing to a read error. The rearrangement links TRBV24-1 to TRBJ2-1, with 10 bases aligning to TRBD2. CDR3 length equals 16 residues. The germline gives CDR1 KGHDR, CDR2 SFDVKD. The CDR3 sequence: CATSDRGTSAYDEQFF. The DNA for the CDR3 is TGTGCCACCAGTGATAGGGGGACTAGCGCCTACGATGAGCAGTTCTTC.

The chain has TRBV11-1 and TRBJ2-1; D gene unclear. This CDR3 is 16 amino acids long. CDR1 is SGHAT and CDR2 is FQDESV in the germline V gene (reference sequence). The V gene lost 5 bases and the J gene lost 6 bases, with 20 bases spanning the gap. The CDR3 DNA is TGTGCCAGCAGCCCCGTGTCAGATAAGGGTCGCAATGAGCAGTTCTTC. Translation: CASSPVSDKGRNEQFF.